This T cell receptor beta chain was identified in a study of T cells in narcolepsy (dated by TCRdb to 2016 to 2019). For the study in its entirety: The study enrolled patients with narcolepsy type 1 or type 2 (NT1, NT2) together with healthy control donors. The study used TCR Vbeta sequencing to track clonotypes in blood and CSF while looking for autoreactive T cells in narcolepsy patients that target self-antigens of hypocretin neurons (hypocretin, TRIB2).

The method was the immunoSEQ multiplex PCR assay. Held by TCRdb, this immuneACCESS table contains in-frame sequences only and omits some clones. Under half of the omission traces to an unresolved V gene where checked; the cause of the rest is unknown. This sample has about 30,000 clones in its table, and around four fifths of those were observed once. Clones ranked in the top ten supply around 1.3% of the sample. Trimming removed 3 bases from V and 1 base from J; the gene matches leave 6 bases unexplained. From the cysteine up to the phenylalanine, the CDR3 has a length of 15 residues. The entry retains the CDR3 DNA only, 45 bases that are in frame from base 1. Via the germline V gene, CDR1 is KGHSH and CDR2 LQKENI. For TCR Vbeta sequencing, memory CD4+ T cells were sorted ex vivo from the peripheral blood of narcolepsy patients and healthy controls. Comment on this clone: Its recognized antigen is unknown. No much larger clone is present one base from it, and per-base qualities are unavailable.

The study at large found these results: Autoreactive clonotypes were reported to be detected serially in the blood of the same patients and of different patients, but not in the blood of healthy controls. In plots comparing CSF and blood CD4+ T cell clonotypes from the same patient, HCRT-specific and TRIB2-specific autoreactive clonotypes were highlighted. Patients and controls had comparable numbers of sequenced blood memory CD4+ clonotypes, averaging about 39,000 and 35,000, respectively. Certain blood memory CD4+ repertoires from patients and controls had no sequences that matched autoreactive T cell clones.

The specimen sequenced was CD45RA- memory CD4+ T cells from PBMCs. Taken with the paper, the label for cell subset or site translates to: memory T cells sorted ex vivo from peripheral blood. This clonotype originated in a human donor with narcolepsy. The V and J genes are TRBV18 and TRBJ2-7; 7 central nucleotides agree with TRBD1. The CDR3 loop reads CASSPRQGLSYEQYF. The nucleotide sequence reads TGTGCCAGCTCACCCCGACAGGGCCTTTCCTACGAGCAGTACTTC.